This paragraph reports one T cell receptor (beta chain). This sample is drawn from a study of T-cell reconstitution after alpha-beta-depleted transplantation in children. V shed 10 bases and J 3 bases; nucleotides not matched to a gene: 22. The length of the CDR3 is 19 residues. Construction of the TCRbeta library involved unique molecular identifiers. One entry per CDR3 protein results from TCRdb running MiXCR on the PCR reads. This sample carries approximately 250,000 distinct CDR3 sequences, more than 7.5% of them seen once, and the ten largest clones take 5% to 5.5%. The input for sequencing was PBMCs from the stem cell graft donor, taken from the stem cell graft. This chain uses TRBV12-3 or TRBV12-4 with TRBJ1-4, with 8 bases fitting TRBD1. This TCR derives from a human donor who donated a stem cell graft to a child with SCID. CDR3 in amino acids: CAICLVLRQGSGANEKLFF. The CDR3, as DNA: TGTGCCATCTGTTTAGTCTTGCGACAGGGGAGTGGGGCTAATGAAAAACTGTTTTTT.